This T cell receptor (beta chain) was documented in a study of human T cells and chemical hapten exposure. This clonotype was counted many times. Per the germline V gene, CDR1 is MNHEY and CDR2 is SVGEGT. J was trimmed by 1 base and V by 8 bases; bases with no gene match: 11. This CDR3 region has 16 residues. TCRdb ran MiXCR on the RACE reads and lists one entry per CDR3 protein. Of around 70,000 distinct CDR3 sequences listed, over 8.5% are singletons. The time point was: patch test 3, about 24 weeks after DPC sensitization. Documented treatment: therapeutic diphenylcyclopropenone sensitization with weekly scalp DPC. Ahead of each patch test application, blood was drawn.

This chain links TRBV6-2 or TRBV6-3 with TRBJ2-3, with TRBD2 matching 8 bases. This clonotype was sampled from a woman between 45 and 60 years old with alopecia areata. Some clones in this sample may be carry-over from other donors' samples. Sample: whole blood, taken in connection with sensitization to the hapten diphenylcyclopropenone (DPC). CDR3 nucleotide sequence: TGTGCCAGCTTCCCGGCCCCGGGACTAGGCACAGATACGCAGTATTTT. It is translated as CASFPAPGLGTDTQYF.